This paragraph covers one T cell receptor (beta chain) sequence. Only one count was recorded for this clone. This receptor's antigen is unknown. The sample holds no much larger clone one base away, and base qualities are not on file. TCRbeta CDR3 regions were amplified from genomic DNA by means of the immunoSEQ Assay, a bias-controlled multiplex PCR. As for how the authors treated the data: Nucleated cell counts per sample were estimated from amplification of reference gene primers within the assay. To quantify the absolute abundance of each unique TCRbeta CDR3 rearrangement, sequence reads were collapsed and filtered. Productive Simpson clonality was computed per sample as the square root of Simpson's diversity index over productive rearrangements. TCRdb limited this immuneACCESS table to in-frame rearrangements with V and J called. A share of clones is missing; checked studies link under half to unresolved V genes, and the rest is unexplained. V, J and clone size reflect that table, while D and trimming were determined from the DNA. The sample profile shows about 82,000 clones; around four fifths of them were found once. Over 15% of the sample rests with the top ten.

The record originates from a study of blood T cell repertoires in COVID-19 (dated by TCRdb to between 2020 and 2021). Turning to the overall study: Collaborator samples came from the United States, Italy and Spain and covered acute and convalescent phases of COVID-19. The sample metadata nearly always contained a de-identified subject ID, COVID-19 status, age in years and sex. The prospective study material was composed of cDNA or gDNA derived from T cells, B-cell-depleted T cells, or PBMCs. Where available, HLA class I and class II types were obtained from metadata supplied by the sample provider rather than from assay-based typing. Subjects who had been exposed to COVID-19, were actively infected with it, or had recovered from it provided the deeply sampled blood TCRbeta repertoires that made up the dataset. The repertoires were released in a freely available public database intended as a resource for research on the immune response to SARS-CoV-2. Samples were obtained from the ongoing ImmuneRACE study (first 160 participants) and from about 1,300 subjects provided by 6 global collaborators. The investigation overall reported the following: The amount of clinical and demographic metadata varied by source and participant and was provided uncurated.

Collaborating institutions collected whole blood in K2EDTA tubes following their own protocols. For TCRbeta analysis, collaborators shipped samples in one of three forms: frozen whole blood, isolated PBMCs, or DNA extracted from either of those sample types. The receptor was derived from an older woman with acute or convalescent COVID-19. The sample comprised peripheral blood.

This receptor carries the CDR3 CASSRSETYEQYF. The DNA is TGTGCCAGCAGCCGTAGTGAAACCTACGAGCAGTACTTC. The chain links TRBV7-2 with TRBJ2-7; the D gene is not confidently resolved. The CDR3 goes from the cysteine to the phenylalanine over 13 residues. Only the CDR3 portion is preserved as DNA: 39 bases, with reading frame beginning at the first base. A distance of 10 bases separates the germline ends of V and J, which lose 5 bases and 2 bases respectively. CDR1 is given as SGHTA and CDR2 as FQGNSA, both from the germline V gene.